This is a list of T cell receptor beta chains from one sample in a study of blood T cell repertoires in COVID-19. The data were produced by immunoSEQ multiplex PCR, yet TCRdb's version contains in-frame clones alone and is incomplete. The table records approximately 150,000 clones, 75% to 85% of them present only once. Sequenced input: peripheral blood. These receptors came from a man aged 65-85 years who had recovered from COVID-19. Both conserved end residues are part of each CDR3. Fields, in order: J gene, CDR3 length, V gene, D gene, clone size, CDR3 DNA, CDR3 protein. A D gene is named only where the DNA matches it firmly. Only part of the rows carry a size: once, few, many, or a class if the clone is expanded.

J: TRBJ2-7
length: 15
V: TRBV5-4
D: NA
size: NA
DNA: TGTGCCAGCAGCTTGGGGGGAGGACAACCCTACGAGCAGTACTTC
CDR3: CASSLGGGQPYEQYF

J: TRBJ2-1
length: 13
V: TRBV29-1
D: NA
size: NA
DNA: TGCAGCGTTGACGTGGGGCTGGGGTATGAGCAGTTCTTC
CDR3: CSVDVGLGYEQFF

J: TRBJ2-1
length: 13
V: TRBV12-3/TRBV12-4
D: NA
size: few
DNA: TGTGCCAGCAGTCGCTTGAGAATCGGTGAGCAGTTCTTC
CDR3: CASSRLRIGEQFF

J: TRBJ2-5
length: 15
V: TRBV6-4
D: TRBD2
size: NA
DNA: TGTGCCAGCAGTGAAGGAACTAGCGGCCAAGAGACCCAGTACTTC
CDR3: CASSEGTSGQETQYF

J: TRBJ2-7
length: 14
V: TRBV7-6
D: TRBD1
size: NA
DNA: TGTGCCAGCACCGATGGGACAGAAGGCTACGAGCAGTACTTC
CDR3: CASTDGTEGYEQYF

J: TRBJ2-7
length: 12
V: TRBV28
D: TRBD1
size: NA
DNA: TGTGCCAGCGGGGGACAGGAGGACGAGCAGTACTTC
CDR3: CASGGQEDEQYF

J: TRBJ2-7
length: 13
V: TRBV12-3/TRBV12-4
D: NA
size: NA
DNA: TGTGCCAGCAGTCCGCGAGGCCCCTACGAGCAGTACTTC
CDR3: CASSPRGPYEQYF

J: TRBJ2-3
length: 13
V: TRBV30
D: NA
size: few
DNA: TGTGCCTGTTCCAGCGGAGTTGGAGATACGCAGTATTTT
CDR3: CACSSGVGDTQYF

J: TRBJ2-2
length: 22
V: TRBV18
D: TRBD2
size: NA
DNA: TGTGCCAGCTCAGCGGGGGTGTTGGGACTAGCGGGCCCGTCGTCGAACACCGGGGAGCTGTTTTTT
CDR3: CASSAGVLGLAGPSSNTGELFF

J: TRBJ2-1
length: 16
V: TRBV4-3
D: TRBD1
size: once
DNA: TGCGCCAGCAGCTCCCGACAGGGTTTCGAAATTAATGAGCAGTTCTTC
CDR3: CASSSRQGFEINEQFF

J: TRBJ1-2
length: 16
V: TRBV3-1/TRBV3-2
D: TRBD1
size: NA
DNA: TGTGCCAGCAGCCAACGGTGGGGGACAGCTAACTATGGCTACACCTTC
CDR3: CASSQRWGTANYGYTF

J: TRBJ2-7
length: 14
V: TRBV27
D: NA
size: NA
DNA: TGTGCCAGCAGTTTACGAGGGCAGATCTACGAGCAGTACTTC
CDR3: CASSLRGQIYEQYF

J: TRBJ2-4
length: 15
V: TRBV19
D: NA
size: once
DNA: TGTGCCAGTAGTATAGCAGCAGGGGCTCTGGACATTCAGTACTTC
CDR3: CASSIAAGALDIQYF

J: TRBJ1-3
length: 14
V: TRBV5-5
D: NA
size: few
DNA: TGTGCCAGCCGGAGGGGCGGTTCTGGAAACACCATATATTTT
CDR3: CASRRGGSGNTIYF

J: TRBJ2-1
length: 14
V: TRBV27
D: TRBD2
size: NA
DNA: TGTGCCAGCGGGCCTAGCGGGAGTTATGATGAGCAGTTCTTC
CDR3: CASGPSGSYDEQFF

J: TRBJ1-1
length: 15
V: TRBV15
D: NA
size: NA
DNA: TGTGCCACCAGCAGAGATTCGGGCAGGGATAATGAAGCTTTCTTT
CDR3: CATSRDSGRDNEAFF

J: TRBJ1-1
length: 14
V: TRBV6-6
D: TRBD1
size: NA
DNA: TGTGCCAGCAGACAGGGGACAGGAGACACTGAAGCTTTCTTT
CDR3: CASRQGTGDTEAFF

J: TRBJ1-1
length: 14
V: TRBV7-8
D: TRBD1
size: few
DNA: TGTGCCAGCAGCTTAACCGGGACAGGGAGCGGAGCTTTCTTT
CDR3: CASSLTGTGSGAFF

J: TRBJ2-5
length: 14
V: TRBV9
D: NA
size: NA
DNA: TGTGCCAGCAGCGAGACAGGTAATGCGGAGACCCAGTACTTC
CDR3: CASSETGNAETQYF

J: TRBJ1-1
length: 16
V: TRBV18
D: TRBD1
size: NA
DNA: TGTGCCAGCTCACCACTGGGGACAGGCGCTTCCACTGAAGCTTTCTTT
CDR3: CASSPLGTGASTEAFF

J: TRBJ1-1
length: 17
V: TRBV4-3
D: NA
size: NA
DNA: TGCGCCAGCAGCCAAGATATAGGGGCCCCTGGGGACACTGAAGCTTTCTTT
CDR3: CASSQDIGAPGDTEAFF

J: TRBJ2-3
length: 14
V: TRBV10-2
D: NA
size: NA
DNA: TGCGCCAGCAGTGATCTACGTGGAGCAGATACGCAGTATTTT
CDR3: CASSDLRGADTQYF

J: TRBJ2-5
length: 10
V: TRBV6-5
D: NA
size: few
DNA: TGTGCCAGCAGCCCCCGGGCCCAGTACTTC
CDR3: CASSPRAQYF